This TCR beta chain was captured in a study of T cells in Graves' hyperthyroidism and ophthalmopathy. Amplification yielded TCR beta CDR3 regions, with RNA transcripts as the source. A set of HTBI primers served as the primers for a first-round RT-PCR of the TCR CDR3. Using its own MiXCR run on the multiplex PCR reads, TCRdb lists one record per CDR3 protein. The sample yields 500,000 to 750,000 distinct CDR3 sequences, around 16% seen once. This clonotype was seen ten or more times. This receptor was identified in a woman in her thirties with Graves' hyperthyroidism. Sample: blood.

CDR3 amino acids: CASSYSNAEGSSYEQYF. CDR3 in DNA: TGTGCCAGCAGTTACTCTAATGCGGAGGGTAGCTCCTACGAGCAGTACTTC. V is TRBV6-5 and J is TRBJ2-7; D possibly corresponds to TRBD2 (6 bases). The CDR3 is 17 residues long. Trimming took 0 bases from V and 0 from J, leaving 15 bases between them. Germline lookup yields CDR1 MNHEY and CDR2 SVGAGI.